This T cell receptor beta chain stems from a study of T-cell memory formation after mild COVID-19. Study findings and constraints: There were some responding clones in pre-infection memory, which suggested that cross-reactive memory had joined.

CDR3 length equals 16 residues. From germline, CDR1 is SGDLS and CDR2 YYNGEE. After removal of 0 bases from V and 2 bases from J, the junction contained 4 bases not matched to a gene. Worth noting for this clonotype: Its target is unknown.

TCRdb used MiXCR to reprocess the 5' RACE reads, holding one entry per CDR3 protein. The sample holds about 470,000 distinct CDR3 sequences; nearly 25% are singletons and the top ten take under 15%. The chain is built from TRBV9 and TRBJ2-2; 7 nucleotides agree with TRBD2. The sample comprised PBMCs or a T cell subset sorted from them (not recorded which). The receptor's source is an adult woman who had mild COVID-19 (a few samples of this study predate the infection). Cell type and time point are not known. This CDR3 reads CASSVDSGYNTGELFF. As DNA, the CDR3 is TGTGCCAGCAGCGTAGATAGCGGGTACAACACCGGGGAGCTGTTTTTT.